The 15 T cell receptor beta chains in this list originate from one sample, sequenced in a study of cytomegalovirus exposure and HLA in healthy donors. The repertoire was sequenced with immunoSEQ multiplex PCR; TCRdb's copy has only in-frame clones and lacks some. This table holds more than 65,000 clones, approximately 93% found once. Sequencing was performed on PBMCs. These receptors were obtained from a man aged 18 to 30 in good health and CMV-seronegative.

V and J are TRBV6-6 and TRBJ1-2; 7 bases line up with TRBD1. The CDR3 is made up of 14 amino acids. Germline V gene lookup returns CDR1 MNHNY and CDR2 SVGAGI (reference sequence). Germline trimming cut 5 bases from V and 6 bases from J; bases unmatched to any gene: 9. The CDR3: CASSPQGNVHGYTF. The CDR3 DNA reads as TGTGCCAGCAGTCCACAGGGGAATGTCCATGGCTACACCTTC.

V is TRBV15 and J is TRBJ1-1; D call uncertain. Germline V gene lookup returns CDR1 LNHNV and CDR2 YYDKDF (reference sequence). The CDR3 is 16 residues long. V shed 2 bases and J shed 0 bases, with 13 bases lying between them. CDR3 in amino acids: CATSRPLDTLNTEAFF. CDR3 nucleotides: TGTGCCACCAGCAGACCGTTAGACACGCTGAACACTGAAGCTTTCTTT.

The rearrangement joins TRBV10-2 to TRBJ1-1; the D gene is possibly TRBD1 (5 bases). CDR1 and CDR2 (germline): WSHSY, SAAADI. The CDR3 is made up of 16 amino acids. The V end was cut by 1 base, the J end by 0 bases, with 12 bases between. The CDR3 nucleotides read TGCGCCAGCAGTGAGTTAACAGGCCCCATGAACACTGAAGCTTTCTTT. Protein: CASSELTGPMNTEAFF.

The chain is built from TRBV15 and TRBJ2-7; TRBD2 agrees at 12 bases. The CDR3 covers 14 residues. V trimming: 3 bases; J trimming: 6 bases; junction bases outside the gene matches: 3. From germline, CDR1 is LNHNV and CDR2 YYDKDF (reference sequence). This CDR3 reads CATSSGLAGSEQYF. Here the CDR3 DNA reads TGTGCCACCAGCAGCGGACTAGCGGGATCCGAGCAGTACTTC. The complete variable domain, with remaining parts taken from reference TRBV15 and TRBJ2-7, reads DAMVIQNPRYQVTQFGKPVTLSCSQTLNHNVMYWYQQKSSQAPKLLFHYYDKDFNNEADTPDNFQSRRPNTSFCFLDIRSPGLGDTAMYLCATSSGLAGSEQYFGPGTRLTVT.

The CDR3 sequence is CAIIRLADYTDTQYF. CDR3 bases: TGTGCCATAATACGACTAGCGGATTACACAGATACGCAGTATTTT. The rearrangement joins TRBV7-9 to TRBJ2-3; TRBD2 matches 9 bases. The J segment lost 2 bases and the V segment lost 10 bases, leaving 10 bases of the junction unmatched. This CDR3 comprises 15 residues. Germline-derived CDR1 and CDR2 are SEHNR and FQNEAQ (reference sequence).

The chain employs TRBV5-1 and TRBJ2-1; tentatively, D is TRBD2 (6 bases). The germline gives CDR1 SGHRS, CDR2 YFSETQ. The CDR3 totals 17 residues. Trimming cost V 4 bases and J 0 bases, with 17 bases left between them. The chain's CDR3 is CASSRRERASSYNEQFF. The CDR3 bases are TGCGCCAGCAGCCGGCGAGAGCGGGCGAGCTCCTACAATGAGCAGTTCTTC.

CDR3 coding DNA: TGCGCCAGCAGCCAGACAGGGACGGGCTCTGGAAACACCATATATTTT. Amino acid sequence: CASSQTGTGSGNTIYF. V gene TRBV5-1 combines with J gene TRBJ1-3; 7 bases match TRBD1. V was clipped by 4 bases and J by 0 bases; unmatched bases: 7. In germline, CDR1 is SGHRS, CDR2 YFSETQ. The CDR3 runs to 16 residues.

The chain has TRBV4-2 and TRBJ1-2; no definite D call. With 0 bases removed from V and 6 bases from J, the gap between germline ends came to 14 bases. The germline V gene encodes CDR1 LGHNA and CDR2 YNFKEQ. The CDR3 contains 15 residues. Here the CDR3 reads CASSQETPAWDGYTF. The CDR3 nucleotides are TGTGCCAGCAGCCAAGAGACTCCGGCTTGGGATGGCTACACCTTC.

The V and J genes are TRBV9 and TRBJ2-3, with 9 bases aligning to TRBD1. Germline assignment: CDR1 SGDLS and CDR2 YYNGEE. The CDR3 extends over 16 amino acids. V lost 4 bases and J lost 2; bases outside the gene matches: 8. CDR3 protein: CASSTTTGGITDTQYF. In nucleotides, the CDR3 is TGTGCCAGCAGCACCACGACAGGGGGGATCACAGATACGCAGTATTTT.

The chain carries TRBV7-6 and TRBJ2-1; possible D gene TRBD2, 6 bases. The CDR3 runs 14 residues. The V gene's germline CDR1 is SGHVS and CDR2 FNYEAQ. V was clipped by 8 bases and J by 4 bases, with 15 bases between them. CDR3 amino acids: CASARAGEYNEQFF. CDR3 coding DNA: TGTGCCAGCGCTCGAGCGGGCGAATACAATGAGCAGTTCTTC.

The rearrangement links TRBV7-8 to TRBJ1-2, with 10 bases matching TRBD1. V lost 5 bases, J lost 8 bases, and 17 bases stayed unmatched. CDR1 and CDR2 from the germline V gene are SGHVS and FQNEAQ. CDR3 length equals 17 residues. CDR3 DNA: TGTGCCAGCAGCCCAAGGACAGGGGGACAGGGGAGGTTAGGCTACACCTTC. Its protein is CASSPRTGGQGRLGYTF.

The chain recombines TRBV2 with TRBJ2-2; 9 bases map to TRBD1. Trimming took 6 bases from V and 1 from J; bases not matched to a gene: 3. The CDR3 contains 15 residues. The germline CDR1 and CDR2 sequences are SNHLY and FYNNEI. The CDR3: CASSGQGWNTGELFF. The CDR3 nucleotides are TGTGCCAGCAGCGGACAGGGGTGGAACACCGGGGAGCTGTTTTTT.

This chain joins TRBV11-2 and TRBJ2-7; 9 bases fit TRBD2. The CDR3 contains 17 residues. Germline V gives CDR1 SGHAT, CDR2 FQNNGV. After removal of 1 base from V and 1 base from J, the junction contained 8 bases not matched to a gene. The DNA for the CDR3 is TGTGCCAGCAGCTTAGGGCCTGGGACTAGCATTTCCTACGAGCAGTACTTC. Translated: CASSLGPGTSISYEQYF.

The V and J genes are TRBV19 and TRBJ2-7, with 11 nucleotides matching TRBD1. Per the germline V gene, CDR1 is LNHDA and CDR2 is SQIVND (reference sequence). The CDR3 has 15 amino acids. Losses at the gene ends were 5 bases for V and 2 bases for J; bases not matched to a gene: 5. CDR3 bases: TGTGCCAGTAGTCCCATGGGACAGGGGGCCTACGAGCAGTACTTC. It translates to CASSPMGQGAYEQYF.

This clone has more than one count but fewer than ten. V and J are TRBV2 and TRBJ1-2; D uncertain. CDR3 size: 11 residues. Germline-derived CDR1 and CDR2 are SNHLY and FYNNEI. Trimming took off 5 bases at V and 6 bases at J, with 7 bases between the two ends. This chain's CDR3 is CASSTRHGYTF. DNA for the CDR3: TGTGCCAGCAGTACACGCCATGGCTACACCTTC.